The 8 T cell receptor beta chains presented below share a single source sample, sequenced in a study of OX40 agonist ivuxolimab in advanced cancers. Data came from immunoSEQ multiplex PCR; TCRdb stores just in-frame clones and leaves some out. This table holds about 28,000 clones, roughly 87% found once. Sample: CD4+ or CD8+ T cells sorted from blood, taken in a trial of the OX40 agonist ivuxolimab. The receptors come from an adult with an advanced solid tumor such as melanoma, head and neck, liver or kidney cancer.

The chain has TRBV7-6 and TRBJ1-5, with a possible D match to TRBD1 (5 bases). This CDR3 is 14 amino acids long. Germline CDR1 and CDR2: SGHVS and FNYEAQ. Trimming removed 5 bases from V and 7 bases from J, with 15 bases in between. CDR3 protein: CASSPTSGTQPQHF. CDR3 nucleotides: TGTGCCAGCAGCCCCACGTCAGGGACCCAGCCCCAGCATTTT.

The rearrangement joins TRBV5-3 to TRBJ1-4; D gene ambiguous. TRBV5-3 is sorted into the ORF group, with uncertain function. This CDR3 is built from 16 residues. V was trimmed by 2 bases and J by 3 bases, leaving 14 bases between them. CDR3 sequence (DNA): TGTGCCAGAAGCTTTGCGGAGCCCCTTCCTAATGAAAAACTGTTTTTT. Amino acid sequence: CARSFAEPLPNEKLFF.

In this sample, this clone is medium-sized. The chain uses TRBV19 and TRBJ2-1; D call uncertain. Trimming shortened V by 10 bases and J by 4 bases, and 17 bases separated the two germline ends. Germline CDR1 and CDR2: LNHDA and SQIVND (reference sequence). The CDR3 has 14 residues. The CDR3 region is CATRPGGFYNEQFF. The CDR3 coding sequence is TGTGCCACCCGGCCCGGTGGTTTTTACAATGAGCAGTTCTTC.

This clone was counted between two and nine times. The rearrangement links TRBV19 to TRBJ1-1, with D uncertain. CDR3 length: 12 residues. The germline V gene encodes CDR1 LNHDA and CDR2 SQIVND (reference sequence). V lost 4 bases to trimming and J lost 6 bases, with 9 bases between them. The CDR3 nucleotides are TGTGCCAGTAGTACACTCGGGGCTGAAGCTTTCTTT. Translating gives CASSTLGAEAFF.

The chain joins TRBV9 to TRBJ2-2; D gene uncertain. The CDR3 has 13 residues. Trimming removed 0 bases from V and 4 bases from J, with 4 bases in between. CDR1 and CDR2 (germline): SGDLS, YYNGEE. This CDR3 is CASSVVVTGELFF. CDR3 in DNA: TGTGCCAGCAGCGTAGTTGTCACCGGGGAGCTGTTTTTT. The whole variable domain, remainder taken from reference TRBV9 and TRBJ2-2, is DSGVTQTPKHLITATGQRVTLRCSPRSGDLSVYWYQQSLDQGLQFLIQYYNGEERAKGNILERFSAQQFPDLHSELNLSSLELGDSALYFCASSVVVTGELFFGEGSRLTVL.

This chain links TRBV10-3 with TRBJ1-2; 7 nucleotides agree with TRBD1. The germline CDR1 and CDR2 sequences are ENHRY and SYGVKD. The CDR3 consists of 13 residues. The junction had 6 bases not matched to a gene; V was cut back by 7 bases and J by 4 bases. CDR3 DNA sequence: TGTGCCATCACCTCACAGGGGAGCTATGGCTACACCTTC. It is translated as CAITSQGSYGYTF.

This chain connects TRBV4-3 to TRBJ2-7; no clear D gene. The CDR3 has 14 amino acids. The V and J ends lost 0 bases and 0 bases respectively, with 6 bases between them. Germline lookup yields CDR1 LGHNA and CDR2 YSLEER. CDR3: CASSQDLTSYEQYF. CDR3 sequence (DNA): TGCGCCAGCAGCCAAGATCTCACCTCCTACGAGCAGTACTTC.

The chain couples TRBV18 to TRBJ2-1; D gene uncertain. The V end lost 4 bases, the J end lost 6 bases, and 16 bases lay between the germline ends. The germline V gene encodes CDR1 KGHSH and CDR2 LQKENI. The CDR3 runs to 15 residues. The CDR3 here is CASSREIGLLNEQFF. CDR3 nucleotides: TGTGCCAGCTCACGGGAAATTGGGCTGCTCAATGAGCAGTTCTTC.